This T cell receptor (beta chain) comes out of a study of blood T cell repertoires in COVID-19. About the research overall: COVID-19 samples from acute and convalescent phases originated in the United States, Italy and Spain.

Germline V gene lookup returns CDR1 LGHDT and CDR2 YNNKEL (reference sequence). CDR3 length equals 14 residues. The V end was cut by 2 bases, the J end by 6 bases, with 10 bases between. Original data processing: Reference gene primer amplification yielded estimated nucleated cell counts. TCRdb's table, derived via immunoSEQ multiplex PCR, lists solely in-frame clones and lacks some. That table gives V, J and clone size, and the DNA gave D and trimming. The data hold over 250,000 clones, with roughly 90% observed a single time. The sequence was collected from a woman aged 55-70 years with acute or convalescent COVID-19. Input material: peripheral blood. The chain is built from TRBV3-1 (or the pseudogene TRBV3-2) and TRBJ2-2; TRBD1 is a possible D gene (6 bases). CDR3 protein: CASSQSQGAGELFF. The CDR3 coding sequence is TGTGCCAGCAGCCAATCACAGGGCGCCGGGGAGCTGTTTTTT.